The 27 T cell receptor beta chains presented below share a single source sample, sequenced in a study of blood T cells in healthy people across ages. PCR was performed a second time for about 7 to 11 cycles using a sample-barcoded 5' primer and a J-beta primer mix. TCRdb processed the 5' RACE reads anew with MiXCR; each CDR3 protein has one entry. The table shows some 1.8 million distinct CDR3 sequences, with approximately 40% occurring only once. The sequencing input was blood. The receptors stem from a human donor in good health.

The rearrangement uses TRBV5-1 and TRBJ2-7; perhaps TRBD2 as D (6 bases). The J call may be mistaken, given a closer DNA end match to TRBJ2-4. The germline CDR1 and CDR2 sequences are SGHRS and YFSETQ. The CDR3 runs 13 residues. CDR3 sequence: CASSETGGNIQYF. CDR3 coding DNA: TGCGCCAGCAGCGAAACCGGGGGAAACATTCAGTACTTC.

The table lists this clonotype with a few counts. The V and J genes are TRBV29-1 and TRBJ1-5; D gene unclear. V lost 4 bases and J lost 0, with 1 base in between. The germline CDR1 and CDR2 sequences are SQVTM and ANQGSEA. This CDR3 has 11 amino acids. In DNA form, the CDR3 reads TGCAGCGTTGTTAGCAATCAGCCCCAGCATTTT. This codes for CSVVSNQPQHF.

The CDR3 sequence: CASSVPGPSTDTQYF. Written as DNA, the CDR3 is TGTGCCAGCAGCGTTCCGGGACCCTCCACAGATACGCAGTATTTT. The chain employs TRBV7-9 and TRBJ2-3, with D tentatively TRBD1 or TRBD2 (5 bases each). V was cut by 5 bases and J by 2 bases, with 14 bases left in between. CDR3 length: 15 amino acids. Germline assignment: CDR1 SEHNR and CDR2 FQNEAQ (reference sequence).

This clonotype was counted between two and nine times. The chain combines TRBV7-2 with TRBJ2-7; D might be TRBD1 or TRBD2, each matching 6 bases. The CDR3 covers 14 residues. V was cut by 4 bases and J by 6 bases, with 16 bases left in between. Germline V gene sequence: CDR1 SGHTA, CDR2 FQGNSA. CDR3 sequence: CASSYGGTPSEQYF. CDR3 nucleotide sequence: TGTGCCAGCAGCTATGGAGGGACACCCTCCGAGCAGTACTTC.

The V call is TRBV20-1, the J call TRBJ1-5; 9 bases map to TRBD1. The germline V gene encodes CDR1 DFQATT and CDR2 SNEGSKA (reference sequence). V dropped 3 bases and J dropped 7; count of bases not matched to a gene: 19. This CDR3 region has 18 residues. CDR3 amino acids: CSASPWGRTGAGGQPQHF. The CDR3 DNA reads TGCAGTGCTAGCCCATGGGGACGGACAGGGGCTGGAGGGCAGCCCCAGCATTTT.

This clonotype came up a few times. J is TRBJ1-1 and V is TRBV29-1, with D hard to call. The V end was cut by 4 bases, the J end by 5 bases, with 14 bases between. This CDR3 is 13 amino acids long. Germline V lookup: CDR1 SQVTM, CDR2 ANQGSEA. The CDR3 region is CSVGEQRRTEAFF. The CDR3 DNA is TGCAGCGTTGGCGAACAGAGAAGAACTGAAGCTTTCTTT.

The chain carries TRBV4-1 and TRBJ1-2, with D unresolved. V gave up 2 bases and J gave up 3 bases, with 10 bases separating them. Germline loops: CDR1 MGHRA, CDR2 YSYEKL. This CDR3 comprises 14 residues. The CDR3 coding sequence is TGCGCCAGCAGCCAACTCGTCAGCGACTATGGCTACACCTTC. Translation: CASSQLVSDYGYTF.

This clonotype has just one count. Compared with germline, one end of the junction differs, possibly owing to a read error. The chain joins TRBV20-1 to TRBJ2-2; D gene ambiguous. The CDR3 is 12 residues long. Germline V gene sequence: CDR1 DFQATT, CDR2 SNEGSKA (reference sequence). The CDR3 nucleotides read TGCGGTGCTAGACGCGATACCGGGGAGCTGTTTTTT. Its translation: CGARRDTGELFF.

This clonotype has a handful of counts. The genes are TRBV10-3 and TRBJ1-5; D is uncertain. Germline CDR1 reads ENHRY; CDR2 reads SYGVKD. CDR3 length equals 14 residues. V was trimmed by 3 bases and J by 9 bases, leaving 15 bases between them. CDR3 residues: CAISEEGGHGPQHF. The CDR3 coding sequence is TGTGCCATCAGTGAAGAGGGAGGGCACGGGCCCCAGCATTTT.

The CDR3 DNA follows: TGTGCCAGCAGCTTCGCCGGGACGTCGAACTATGGCTACACCTTC. Translation gives CASSFAGTSNYGYTF. The gene calls are TRBV7-2 and TRBJ1-2, with D possibly TRBD1 on 5 matching bases. The germline V gene encodes CDR1 SGHTA and CDR2 FQGNSA. This CDR3 is 15 amino acids long. V was cut by 3 bases and J by 2 bases, with 13 bases left in between.

This clonotype was recorded once. This rearrangement joins TRBV7-2 to TRBJ1-1, with D hard to call. The germline V gene encodes CDR1 SGHTA and CDR2 FQGNSA. V dropped 3 bases and J dropped 1 base, with 15 bases sitting between them. The CDR3 is 16 amino acids. For the CDR3, the DNA is TGTGCCAGCAGCTTCCCATCCGGACGCACGAACACTGAAGCTTTCTTT. It specifies CASSFPSGRTNTEAFF.

In its sample, this clonotype was seen a few times. This chain uses TRBV20-1 with TRBJ2-1; D could derive from TRBD1 or TRBD2 (5 bases each). The V and J ends lost 3 bases and 3 bases respectively, with 12 bases between them. The V gene's germline CDR1 is DFQATT and CDR2 SNEGSKA (reference sequence). The CDR3 runs 14 residues. CDR3 sequence: CSARTGTVYNEQFF. The DNA of the CDR3 is TGCAGTGCTAGGACCGGGACGGTCTACAATGAGCAGTTCTTC.

The V and J genes are TRBV6-5 and TRBJ1-2; D is unclear. V lost 4 bases to trimming and J lost 0 bases, with 9 bases between them. Germline CDR1 reads MNHEY; CDR2 reads SVGAGI. This CDR3 has 14 amino acids. The CDR3 sequence: CASSFSPTNYGYTF. CDR3 coding DNA: TGTGCCAGCAGTTTCAGTCCCACTAACTATGGCTACACCTTC.

The sample holds many counts of this clonotype. The V and J genes are TRBV18 and TRBJ1-2, with TRBD1 matching over 8 bases. Germline V CDR1 and CDR2: KGHSH, LQKENI. The CDR3 totals 13 residues. V dropped 5 bases and J dropped 3; count of bases not matched to a gene: 2. As DNA, the CDR3 is TGTGCCAGCTCAATGGGACAGGACTATGGCTACACCTTC. This codes for CASSMGQDYGYTF.

The chain uses TRBV12-3 or TRBV12-4 and TRBJ2-1; 11 bases are shared with TRBD2. Trimming cost V 7 bases and J 6 bases; bases outside gene matches: 14. This CDR3 spans 17 amino acids. CDR3 residues: CASTIGGSGGEFNEQFF. The CDR3, as DNA: TGTGCCAGCACCATTGGGGGTAGCGGGGGGGAATTCAATGAGCAGTTCTTC.

To note about this clonotype: One end of the junction does not line up with germline, which may come from a read error. The chain has TRBV5-1 and TRBJ1-2, with D perhaps matching TRBD1 (5 bases). CDR1 is SGHRS, CDR2 YFSETQ, per germline. The CDR3 loop spans 13 amino acids. The CDR3 coding sequence is TGCGCCAGCAGCTACCCCGGGGCTAGGGGCTGCACCTTC. This sequence encodes CASSYPGARGCTF.

Notes on this clonotype: The germline gene is not matched at one end of the junction; a read error may be the cause. The chain employs TRBV11-2 and TRBJ2-3, with 9 bases that match TRBD2. The CDR3 covers 14 residues. Germline CDR1 and CDR2: SGHAT and FQNNGV. Here the CDR3 DNA reads TGTGCCAGCAGATCCGGGACTAGCACAGATACGCGGTATTTT. The encoded protein is CASRSGTSTDTRYF.

This chain uses TRBV6-2 or TRBV6-3 with TRBJ2-4; D possibly corresponds to TRBD1 (6 bases). The J call is doubtful: the DNA matches TRBJ2-5 better. Germline lookup yields CDR1 MNHEY and CDR2 SVGEGT. The CDR3 extends over 14 amino acids. CDR3 in DNA: TGTGCCACCTGTGGAAGGGGGTGTTTTGGGACCCAGTACTTC. Its translation: CATCGRGCFGTQYF.

Note on this clonotype: This may stem from a read error, because a much larger clone lies one nucleotide away. V usage is TRBV7-2 and J usage is TRBJ2-1; 10 bases match TRBD2. The CDR3 has 15 amino acids. The germline CDR1 and CDR2 sequences are SGHTA and FQGNSA. The CDR3 nucleotides read TGTGCCAGCAGCCATAGCGGGGGGCCCTACAGTGAGCAGTTCTTC. Translating it yields CASSHSGGPYSEQFF.

Here the CDR3 DNA reads TGCGCCAGCAGCCCCCGAGAGGGGCAGGTGGACTATGGCTACACCTTC. Translating gives CASSPREGQVDYGYTF. This chain joins TRBV4-3 and TRBJ1-2, with D perhaps TRBD1 (5 bases). Trimming shortened V by 4 bases and J by 3 bases, and 18 bases separated the two germline ends. The CDR3 has 16 residues. Germline CDR1 reads LGHNA; CDR2 reads YSLEER.

The rearrangement joins TRBV11-1 to TRBJ2-1; 9 bases map to TRBD2. The CDR3 consists of 21 residues. V trimming: 1 base; J trimming: 4 bases; junction bases outside the gene matches: 20. The germline gives CDR1 SGHAT, CDR2 FQDESV (reference sequence). In nucleotides, the CDR3 is TGTGCCAGCAGCTTAGTTTTTGGGCTAGCGGGACCCTCCGCCCTGTACAATGAGCAGTTCTTC. Protein: CASSLVFGLAGPSALYNEQFF.

This rearrangement joins TRBV7-8 to TRBJ1-5, with 7 bases matching TRBD1. Germline V gene data show CDR1 as SGHVS and CDR2 as FQNEAQ. The CDR3 totals 20 residues. Unmatched junction bases numbered 24, after V lost 5 bases and J lost 5 bases. The chain's CDR3 is CASSPHRVGGSLEKDQPQHF. The CDR3 DNA follows: TGTGCCAGCAGCCCTCACCGGGTAGGGGGCTCCCTCGAAAAAGATCAGCCCCAGCATTTT.

CDR3: CASSLTGFGETQYF. CDR3 sequence (DNA): TGTGCCAGCAGCTTGACAGGGTTTGGGGAGACCCAGTACTTC. The chain carries TRBV7-9 and TRBJ2-5; 7 bases map to TRBD1. The CDR3 contains 14 residues. Trimming removed 3 bases from V and 5 bases from J; junction bases left unmatched: 6. The V gene's germline CDR1 is SEHNR and CDR2 FQNEAQ (reference sequence). Together with reference TRBV7-9 and TRBJ2-5, the CDR3 gives the full variable domain: DTGVSQNPRHKITKRGQNVTFRCDPISEHNRLYWYRQTLGQGPEFLTYFQNEAQLEKSRLLSDRFSAERPKGSFSTLEIQRTEQGDSAMYLCASSLTGFGETQYFGPGTRLLVL.

As for this clonotype: The junction departs from the called germline gene at one end, perhaps through a read error. V usage is TRBV6-2 or TRBV6-3 and J usage is TRBJ2-1, with 8 bases identical to TRBD2. This CDR3 contains 14 residues. Germline CDR1 MNHEY, CDR2 SVGEGT. The CDR3 here is CANSPGGFYNEQFF. CDR3 coding DNA: TGTGCCAACAGCCCGGGGGGGTTCTACAACGAGCAGTTCTTC.

This clonotype showed up just a few times. The rearrangement joins TRBV10-3 to TRBJ1-2; perhaps TRBD1 as D (5 bases). This CDR3 has 12 amino acids. Trimming took off 6 bases at V and 3 bases at J, with 8 bases between the two ends. CDR1 and CDR2 from the germline V gene are ENHRY and SYGVKD. CDR3 in DNA: TGTGCCATCAGCCGGGACGACTATGGCTACACCTTC. Translating gives CAISRDDYGYTF.

This clonotype turned up a few times. The rearrangement links TRBV6-1 to TRBJ1-5, with TRBD1 matching over 9 bases. The V and J ends lost 6 bases and 7 bases, in that order; junction bases with no gene match: 10. From germline, CDR1 is MNHNS and CDR2 SASEGT. There are 15 residues in the CDR3. DNA for the CDR3: TGTGCCAGCAGCTGGGACAGGGTGACATGGCAGCCCCAGCATTTT. This sequence encodes CASSWDRVTWQPQHF.

A few counts support this clonotype. This chain connects TRBV15 to TRBJ2-7; a possible D gene is TRBD2 (5 bases). The germline V and J ends were trimmed by 1 base and 3 bases, with 16 bases remaining between them. This CDR3 comprises 16 residues. The germline V gene encodes CDR1 LNHNV and CDR2 YYDKDF (reference sequence). The CDR3 is CATSRGPILRGYEQYF. As DNA, the CDR3 is TGTGCCACCAGCAGAGGACCGATCTTACGGGGCTACGAGCAGTACTTC.